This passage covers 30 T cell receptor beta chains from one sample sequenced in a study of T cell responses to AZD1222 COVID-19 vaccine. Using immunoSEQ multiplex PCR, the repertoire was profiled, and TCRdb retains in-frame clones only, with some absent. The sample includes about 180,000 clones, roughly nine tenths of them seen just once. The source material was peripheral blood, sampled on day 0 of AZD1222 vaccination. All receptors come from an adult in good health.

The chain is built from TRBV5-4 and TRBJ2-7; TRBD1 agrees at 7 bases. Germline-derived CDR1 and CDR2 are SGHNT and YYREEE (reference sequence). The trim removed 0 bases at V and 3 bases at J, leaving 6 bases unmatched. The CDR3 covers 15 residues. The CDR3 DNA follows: TGTGCCAGCAGCTTGGGGGGACAGATTTTCTACGAGCAGTACTTC. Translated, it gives CASSLGGQIFYEQYF.

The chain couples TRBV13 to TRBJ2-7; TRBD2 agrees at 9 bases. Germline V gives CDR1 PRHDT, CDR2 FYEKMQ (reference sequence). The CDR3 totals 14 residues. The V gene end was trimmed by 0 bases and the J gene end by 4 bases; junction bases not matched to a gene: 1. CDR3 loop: CASSLGAGGYEQYF. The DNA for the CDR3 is TGTGCCAGCAGCTTAGGAGCGGGAGGTTACGAGCAGTACTTC.

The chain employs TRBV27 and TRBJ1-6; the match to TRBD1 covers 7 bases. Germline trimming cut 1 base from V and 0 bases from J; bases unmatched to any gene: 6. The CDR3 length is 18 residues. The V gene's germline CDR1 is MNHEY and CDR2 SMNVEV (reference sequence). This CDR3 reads CASSLFTAGGSYNSPLHF. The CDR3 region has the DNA TGTGCCAGCAGTTTATTCACCGCAGGGGGCTCCTATAATTCACCCCTCCACTTT.

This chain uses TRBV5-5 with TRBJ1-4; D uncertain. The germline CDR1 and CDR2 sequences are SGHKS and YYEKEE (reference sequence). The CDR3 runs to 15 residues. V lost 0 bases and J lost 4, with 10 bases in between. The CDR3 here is CASSLVGDNNEKLFF. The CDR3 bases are TGTGCCAGCAGCTTGGTGGGCGATAATAATGAAAAACTGTTTTTT.

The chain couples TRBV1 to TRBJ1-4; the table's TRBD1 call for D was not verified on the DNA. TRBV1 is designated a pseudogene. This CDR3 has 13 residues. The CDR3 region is CTSSQGRHEKLFF. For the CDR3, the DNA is TGCACCAGCAGTCAGGGGCGGCATGAAAAACTGTTTTTT.

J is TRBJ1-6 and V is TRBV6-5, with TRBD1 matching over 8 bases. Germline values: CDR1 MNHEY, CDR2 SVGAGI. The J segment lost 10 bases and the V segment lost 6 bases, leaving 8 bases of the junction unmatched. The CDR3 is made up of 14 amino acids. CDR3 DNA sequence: TGTGCCAGCAGGATGGACAGGGTACGGTCACCCCTCCACTTT. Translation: CASRMDRVRSPLHF.

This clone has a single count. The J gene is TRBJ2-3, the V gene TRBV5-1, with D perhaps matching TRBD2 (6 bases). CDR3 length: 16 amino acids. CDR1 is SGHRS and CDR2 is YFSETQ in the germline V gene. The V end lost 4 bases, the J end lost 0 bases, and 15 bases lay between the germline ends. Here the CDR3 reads CASSPGLETSTDTQYF. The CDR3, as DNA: TGCGCCAGCAGCCCGGGACTGGAAACTAGCACAGATACGCAGTATTTT.

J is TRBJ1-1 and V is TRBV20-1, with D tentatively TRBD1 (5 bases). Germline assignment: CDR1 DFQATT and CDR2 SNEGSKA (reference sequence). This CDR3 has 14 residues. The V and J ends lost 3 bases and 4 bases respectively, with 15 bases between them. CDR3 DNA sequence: TGCAGTGCTAGTTATCCAGGGCCGGGCACTGAAGCTTTCTTT. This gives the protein CSASYPGPGTEAFF.

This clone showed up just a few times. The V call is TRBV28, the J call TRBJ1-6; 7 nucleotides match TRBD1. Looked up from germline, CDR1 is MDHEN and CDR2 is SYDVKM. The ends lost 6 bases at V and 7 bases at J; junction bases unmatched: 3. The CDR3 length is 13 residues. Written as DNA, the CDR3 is TGTGCCAGCAGCCCGGACAGGAATTCACCCCTCCACTTT. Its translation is CASSPDRNSPLHF.

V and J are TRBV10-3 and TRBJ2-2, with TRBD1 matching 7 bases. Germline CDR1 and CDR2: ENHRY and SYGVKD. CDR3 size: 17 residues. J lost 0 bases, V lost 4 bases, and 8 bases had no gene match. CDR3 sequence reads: CAISGLPTGANTGELFF. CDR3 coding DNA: TGTGCCATCAGTGGGCTCCCCACAGGGGCGAACACCGGGGAGCTGTTTTTT.

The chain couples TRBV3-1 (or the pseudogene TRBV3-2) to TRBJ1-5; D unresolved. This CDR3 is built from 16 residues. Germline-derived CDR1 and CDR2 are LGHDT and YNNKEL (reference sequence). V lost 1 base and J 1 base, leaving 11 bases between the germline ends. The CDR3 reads CASSQGVGGSNQPQHF. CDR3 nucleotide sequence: TGTGCCAGCAGCCAAGGGGTAGGAGGGAGCAATCAGCCCCAGCATTTT.

CDR3 nucleotide sequence: TGTGCCAGCAGTCTATCCGGGACAGGGCAGTTCTTC. This sequence encodes CASSLSGTGQFF. The chain carries TRBV12-3 or TRBV12-4 and TRBJ2-1; 8 nucleotides match TRBD1. With V trimmed by 5 bases and J by 12 bases, 6 bases remained unmatched. CDR3 size: 12 residues.

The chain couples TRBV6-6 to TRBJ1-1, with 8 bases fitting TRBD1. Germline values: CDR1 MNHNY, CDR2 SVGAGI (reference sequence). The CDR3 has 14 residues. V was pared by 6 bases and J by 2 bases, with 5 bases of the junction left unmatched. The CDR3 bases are TGTGCCAGCAGAAGACAGGGGACTAACACTGAAGCTTTCTTT. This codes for CASRRQGTNTEAFF.

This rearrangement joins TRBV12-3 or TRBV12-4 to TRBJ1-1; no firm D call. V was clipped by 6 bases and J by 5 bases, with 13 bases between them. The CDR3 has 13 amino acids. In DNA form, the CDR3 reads TGTGCCAGCAGCCCGACCCGAGGGACTGAAGCTTTCTTT. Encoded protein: CASSPTRGTEAFF.

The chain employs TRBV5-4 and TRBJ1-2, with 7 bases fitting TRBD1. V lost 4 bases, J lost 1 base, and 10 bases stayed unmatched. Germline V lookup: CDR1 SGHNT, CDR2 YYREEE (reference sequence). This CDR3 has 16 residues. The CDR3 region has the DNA TGTGCCAGCAGCCCTCGGGGGACAGCGGTTAACTATGGCTACACCTTC. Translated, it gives CASSPRGTAVNYGYTF. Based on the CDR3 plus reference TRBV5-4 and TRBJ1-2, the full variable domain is ETGVTQSPTHLIKTRGQQVTLRCSSQSGHNTVSWYQQALGQGPQFIFQYYREEENGRGNFPPRFSGLQFPNYSSELNVNALELDDSALYLCASSPRGTAVNYGYTFGSGTRLTVV.

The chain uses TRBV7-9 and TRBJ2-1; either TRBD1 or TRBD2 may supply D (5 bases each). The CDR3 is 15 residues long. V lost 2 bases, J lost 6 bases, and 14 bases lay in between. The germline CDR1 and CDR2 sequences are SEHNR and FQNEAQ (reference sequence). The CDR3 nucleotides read TGTGCCAGCAGCTTATACGGGACCCCTGGCAATGAGCAGTTCTTC. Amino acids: CASSLYGTPGNEQFF.

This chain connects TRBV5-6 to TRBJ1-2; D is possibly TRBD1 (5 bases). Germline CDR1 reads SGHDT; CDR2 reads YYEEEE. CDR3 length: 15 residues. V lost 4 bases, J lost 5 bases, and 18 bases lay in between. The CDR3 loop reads CASSGHGGRNYGYTF. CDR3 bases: TGTGCCAGCAGCGGGCATGGGGGTCGGAATTATGGCTACACCTTC.

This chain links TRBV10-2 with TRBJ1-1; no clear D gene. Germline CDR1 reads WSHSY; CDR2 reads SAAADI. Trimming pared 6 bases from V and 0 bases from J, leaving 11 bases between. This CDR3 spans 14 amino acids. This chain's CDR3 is CASSQRGLNTEAFF. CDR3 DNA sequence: TGCGCCAGCAGCCAACGGGGATTGAACACTGAAGCTTTCTTT.

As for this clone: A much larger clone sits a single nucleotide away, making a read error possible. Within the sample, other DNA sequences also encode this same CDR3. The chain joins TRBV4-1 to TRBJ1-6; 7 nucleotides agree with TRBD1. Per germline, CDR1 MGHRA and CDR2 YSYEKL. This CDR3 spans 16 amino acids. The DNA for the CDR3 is TGCGCCAGCAGCCAAGTTTTCGACAGGGACGATTCGCCCCTCCACTTT. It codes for CASSQVFDRDDSPLHF.

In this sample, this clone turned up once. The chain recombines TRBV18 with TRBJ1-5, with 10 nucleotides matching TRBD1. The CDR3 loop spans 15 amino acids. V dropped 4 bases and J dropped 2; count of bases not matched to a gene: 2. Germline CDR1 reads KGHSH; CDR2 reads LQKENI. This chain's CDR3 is CASSLGTGGNQPQHF. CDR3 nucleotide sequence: TGTGCCAGCTCACTCGGGACAGGGGGCAATCAGCCCCAGCATTTT.

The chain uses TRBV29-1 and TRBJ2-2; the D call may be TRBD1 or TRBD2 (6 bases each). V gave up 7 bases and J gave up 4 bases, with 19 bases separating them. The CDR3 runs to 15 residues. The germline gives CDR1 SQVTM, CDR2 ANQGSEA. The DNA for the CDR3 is TGCAGCGCTCTTCGGGGGCGGATGGGCACCGGGGAGCTGTTTTTT. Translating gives CSALRGRMGTGELFF.

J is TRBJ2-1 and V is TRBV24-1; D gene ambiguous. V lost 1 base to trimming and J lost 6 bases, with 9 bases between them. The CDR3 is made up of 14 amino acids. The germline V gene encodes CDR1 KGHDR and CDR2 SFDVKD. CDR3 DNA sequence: TGTGCCACCAGTGATTTTTTAGAGTCCAATGAGCAGTTCTTC. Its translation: CATSDFLESNEQFF.

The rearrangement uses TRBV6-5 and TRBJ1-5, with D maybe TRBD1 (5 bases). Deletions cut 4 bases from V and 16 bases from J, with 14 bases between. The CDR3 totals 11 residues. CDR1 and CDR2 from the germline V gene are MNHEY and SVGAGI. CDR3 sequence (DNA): TGTGCCAGCAGTTCTGGGGCACTCACTCATTTT. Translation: CASSSGALTHF.

In DNA, the CDR3 is TGTGCCAGCAGCTTAGGTAGGGGGCGTGGAGGCTACACCTTC. It yields the protein CASSLGRGRGGYTF. The chain links TRBV7-2 to TRBJ1-2; 7 positions agree with TRBD1. Germline V lookup: CDR1 SGHTA, CDR2 FQGNSA. The CDR3 contains 14 residues. V was pared by 1 base and J by 8 bases, with 7 bases of the junction left unmatched.

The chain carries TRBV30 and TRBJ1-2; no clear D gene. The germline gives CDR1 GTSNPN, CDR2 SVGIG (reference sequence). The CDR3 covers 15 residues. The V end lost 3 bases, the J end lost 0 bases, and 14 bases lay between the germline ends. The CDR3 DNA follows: TGTGCCTGGAGCCCCCCCGGGGTGGCTAACTATGGCTACACCTTC. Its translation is CAWSPPGVANYGYTF.

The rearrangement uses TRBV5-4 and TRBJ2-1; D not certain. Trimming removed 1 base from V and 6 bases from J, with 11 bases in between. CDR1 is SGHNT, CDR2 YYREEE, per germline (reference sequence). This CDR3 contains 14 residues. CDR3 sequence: CASSLNRQLNEQFF. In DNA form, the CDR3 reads TGTGCCAGCAGCTTGAACAGACAACTCAATGAGCAGTTCTTC.

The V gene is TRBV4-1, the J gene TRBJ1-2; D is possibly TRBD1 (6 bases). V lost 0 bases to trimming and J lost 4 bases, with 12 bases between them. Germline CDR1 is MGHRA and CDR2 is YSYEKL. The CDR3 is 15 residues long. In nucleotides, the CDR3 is TGCGCCAGCAGCCAAGATGGGGGCGGTGTCTATGGCTACACCTTC. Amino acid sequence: CASSQDGGGVYGYTF.

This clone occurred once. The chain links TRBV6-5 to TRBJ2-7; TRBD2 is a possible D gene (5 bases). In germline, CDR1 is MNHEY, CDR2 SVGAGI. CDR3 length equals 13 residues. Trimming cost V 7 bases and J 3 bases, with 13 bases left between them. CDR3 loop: CASTEGTFYEQYV. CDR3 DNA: TGTGCCAGCACCGAGGGTACCTTCTACGAGCAGTACGTC.

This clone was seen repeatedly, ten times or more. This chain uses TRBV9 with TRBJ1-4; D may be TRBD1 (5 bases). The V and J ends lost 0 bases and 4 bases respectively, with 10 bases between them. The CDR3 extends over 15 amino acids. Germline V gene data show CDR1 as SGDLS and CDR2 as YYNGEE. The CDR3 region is CASSVGGAHNEKLFF. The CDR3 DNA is TGTGCCAGCAGCGTAGGAGGGGCCCATAATGAAAAACTGTTTTTT.

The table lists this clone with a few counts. DNA for the CDR3: TGTGCCAGCAGCTTAGGCGGCCAGGGAAACACCGGGGAGCTGTTTTTT. This translates into CASSLGGQGNTGELFF. The V call is TRBV7-9, the J call TRBJ2-2, with TRBD1 as a possible D gene (5 bases). V was cut by 1 base and J by 2 bases, with 11 bases left in between. The CDR3 is 16 residues long. Germline loops: CDR1 SEHNR, CDR2 FQNEAQ (reference sequence).